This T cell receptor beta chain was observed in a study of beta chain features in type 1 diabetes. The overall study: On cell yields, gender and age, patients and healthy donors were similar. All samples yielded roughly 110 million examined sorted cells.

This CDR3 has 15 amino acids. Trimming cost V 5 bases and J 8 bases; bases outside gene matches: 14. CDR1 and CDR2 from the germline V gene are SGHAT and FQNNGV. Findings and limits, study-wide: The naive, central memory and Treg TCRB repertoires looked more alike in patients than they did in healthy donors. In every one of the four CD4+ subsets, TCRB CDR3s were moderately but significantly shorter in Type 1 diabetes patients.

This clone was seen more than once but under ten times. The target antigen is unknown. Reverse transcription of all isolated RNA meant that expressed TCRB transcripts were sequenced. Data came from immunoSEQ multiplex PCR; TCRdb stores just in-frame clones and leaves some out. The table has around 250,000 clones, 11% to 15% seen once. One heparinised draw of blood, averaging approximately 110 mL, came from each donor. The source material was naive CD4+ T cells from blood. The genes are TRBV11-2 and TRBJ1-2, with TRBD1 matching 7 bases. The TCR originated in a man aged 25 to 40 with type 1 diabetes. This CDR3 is CASSTSGTALRGYTF. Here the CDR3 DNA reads TGTGCCAGCAGCACCTCCGGGACAGCTTTGAGAGGCTACACCTTC.